The rows below give T cell receptor beta chains drawn from one sample of a study of shared clonotypes between healthy human individuals. Generated by immunoSEQ multiplex PCR, the TCRdb table keeps only in-frame clones and is missing some. Of 450,000 to 700,000 clones listed, 95% were seen once; the top ten hold 0.095% to 0.12%. The material sequenced was naive CD8+ T cells sorted from blood. All receptors derive from a woman aged 25-40 years in good health. The CDR3 runs from the conserved cysteine through the conserved F or W. D genes are given only for firm matches. Size is omitted from some rows. Given values are once, few, many or a class for expanded clones.

V,D,J,size,CDR3,DNA
TRBV28,NA,TRBJ2-6,once,CASSLVRGWAGANVLTF,TGTGCCAGCAGTTTGGTTCGGGGTTGGGCTGGGGCCAACGTCCTGACTTTC
TRBV27,NA,TRBJ2-7,once,CASSLMGTYEQYF,TGTGCCAGCAGTTTAATGGGAACCTACGAGCAGTACTTC
TRBV18,NA,TRBJ1-4,NA,CASSRRGRGDEKLFF,TGTGCCAGCTCTCGCCGTGGTAGGGGTGACGAAAAACTGTTTTTT
TRBV10-1,TRBD1,TRBJ2-7,NA,CASSPGQAYEQYF,TGCGCCAGCAGCCCGGGACAGGCCTACGAGCAGTACTTC
TRBV27,NA,TRBJ1-1,NA,CASSSTQRAGVREAFF,TGTGCCAGCAGTTCCACCCAGCGTGCTGGGGTTCGGGAAGCTTTCTTT
TRBV4-1,NA,TRBJ2-7,NA,CASSQGASGSYEQYF,TGCGCCAGCAGCCAGGGGGCATCCGGTTCCTACGAGCAGTACTTC
TRBV5-1,TRBD1,TRBJ1-5,NA,CASSLTGVSNQPQHF,TGCGCCAGCAGCTTGACAGGGGTAAGCAATCAGCCCCAGCATTTT
TRBV7-9,NA,TRBJ2-1,NA,CASSLVGLNNEQFF,TGTGCCAGCAGCTTAGTGGGACTTAACAATGAGCAGTTCTTC
TRBV5-1,NA,TRBJ1-1,NA,CASSLGQEFLANTEAFF,TGCGCCAGCAGCTTGGGGCAGGAGTTCTTAGCGAACACTGAAGCTTTCTTT
TRBV10-3,NA,TRBJ1-1,once,CAIKSFTLNTEAFF,TGTGCCATCAAGTCTTTTACTCTGAACACTGAAGCTTTCTTT
TRBV11-2,NA,TRBJ2-1,NA,CASSLSGDSRHNEQFF,TGTGCCAGCAGCTTATCGGGGGACTCGCGGCACAATGAGCAGTTCTTC
TRBV7-9,TRBD2,TRBJ2-3,once,CASPGLAASTDTQYF,TGTGCCAGCCCAGGACTAGCGGCTAGCACAGATACGCAGTATTTT
TRBV27,TRBD1,TRBJ1-5,NA,CASSQGDSRSNQPQHF,TGTGCCAGCAGTCAGGGGGACAGCCGGAGCAATCAGCCCCAGCATTTT
TRBV27,NA,TRBJ2-1,NA,CASSNRQPDNEQFF,TGTGCCAGCAGTAACAGACAGCCCGACAATGAGCAGTTCTTC
TRBV7-9,NA,TRBJ2-6,NA,CASSSDGVGANVLTF,TGTGCCAGCAGCTCCGATGGGGTTGGGGCCAACGTCCTGACTTTC
TRBV6-4,NA,TRBJ2-2,NA,CASSEVRSSPTGELFF,TGTGCCAGCAGTGAGGTGAGATCCTCCCCCACCGGGGAGCTGTTTTTT
TRBV9,NA,TRBJ2-5,NA,CASSVWQGPVETQYF,TGTGCCAGCAGCGTATGGCAGGGGCCGGTCGAGACCCAGTACTTC
TRBV7-9,NA,TRBJ1-3,NA,CASTPLPGNTIYF,TGTGCCAGCACCCCACTCCCTGGAAACACCATATATTTT
TRBV13,NA,TRBJ2-1,NA,CASSTPAWPNQFF,TGTGCCAGCAGCACCCCGGCCTGGCCTAATCAGTTCTTC
TRBV2,NA,TRBJ1-1,NA,CASSESSHLGTEAFF,TGTGCCAGCAGTGAATCGAGCCATTTGGGAACTGAAGCTTTCTTT
TRBV5-8,TRBD2,TRBJ2-3,NA,CASSFGAGVNTQYF,TGTGCCAGCAGCTTTGGCGCGGGAGTAAATACGCAGTATTTT
TRBV7-3,NA,TRBJ2-1,NA,CASSWIPGGQNNEQFF,TGTGCCAGCAGCTGGATCCCTGGGGGGCAGAACAATGAGCAGTTCTTC
TRBV4-1,NA,TRBJ1-3,NA,CASSQPRGASGNTIYF,TGCGCCAGCAGCCAGCCTCGGGGGGCCTCTGGAAACACCATATATTTT
TRBV27,NA,TRBJ2-7,NA,CASSLGISYEQYF,TGTGCCAGCAGTTTGGGCATTTCCTACGAGCAGTACTTC
TRBV4-1,TRBD2,TRBJ2-7,once,CASSQHQGLAGDRRDEQYF,TGCGCCAGCAGCCAACATCAGGGACTAGCGGGAGATCGTAGGGACGAGCAGTACTTC
TRBV28,NA,TRBJ2-3,once,CASTHGDTDTQYF,TGTGCCAGCACGCACGGAGACACAGATACGCAGTATTTT
TRBV7-9,TRBD2,TRBJ2-1,NA,CASSGLAGGPIEQFF,TGTGCCAGCAGCGGTCTAGCGGGAGGGCCTATTGAGCAGTTCTTC
TRBV19,NA,TRBJ2-3,NA,CASSAGTPRTDTQYF,TGTGCCAGTAGTGCCGGGACTCCCCGCACAGATACGCAGTATTTT
TRBV7-7,NA,TRBJ2-3,NA,CASSLGLTDDHTDTQYF,TGTGCCAGCAGCTTAGGACTGACAGACGATCACACAGATACGCAGTATTTT
TRBV4-2,NA,TRBJ2-1,NA,CASSQILTAYNEQFF,TGTGCCAGCAGCCAAATATTGACAGCATACAATGAGCAGTTCTTC
TRBV15,NA,TRBJ2-5,NA,CATSRDGETQYF,TGTGCCACCAGCAGAGATGGAGAGACCCAGTACTTC
TRBV11-2,NA,TRBJ2-5,NA,CASSLWLGETQYF,TGTGCCAGCAGCTTATGGTTGGGGGAGACCCAGTACTTC
TRBV11-2,NA,TRBJ2-7,NA,CASSWVVGGSSYEQYF,TGTGCCAGCAGCTGGGTTGTTGGGGGAAGCTCCTACGAGCAGTACTTC
TRBV2,TRBD1,TRBJ1-1,NA,CASSTGTGTMNTEAFF,TGTGCCAGCAGTACCGGGACAGGAACTATGAACACTGAAGCTTTCTTT
TRBV25-1,TRBD2,TRBJ2-7,once,CASRGISGSTGYEQYF,TGTGCCAGCAGGGGGATTAGCGGGAGTACGGGTTACGAGCAGTACTTC
TRBV9,NA,TRBJ2-3,NA,CASSVDPGTDTQYF,TGTGCCAGCAGCGTAGATCCCGGCACAGATACGCAGTATTTT
TRBV14,TRBD2,TRBJ2-7,NA,CASSQGTSGYEQYF,TGTGCCAGCAGCCAAGGGACTAGCGGCTACGAGCAGTACTTC
TRBV27,TRBD1,TRBJ2-7,NA,CASSLEGTGVYEQYF,TGTGCCAGCAGTTTAGAAGGGACAGGGGTCTACGAGCAGTACTTC
TRBV5-6,NA,TRBJ2-1,once,CASSFIDKQFF,TGTGCCAGCAGCTTCATAGATAAGCAGTTCTTC
TRBV5-4,NA,TRBJ2-7,once,CASSFGGTYEQYF,TGTGCCAGCAGCTTCGGGGGAACCTACGAGCAGTACTTT
TRBV27,TRBD2,TRBJ2-7,NA,CASSLAARYEQYF,TGTGCCAGCAGCCTAGCGGCCCGCTACGAGCAGTACTTC
TRBV7-9,NA,TRBJ2-7,NA,CASSSTRYEQYF,TGTGCCAGCAGCTCGACTAGATACGAGCAGTACTTC
TRBV7-9,TRBD2,TRBJ2-7,NA,CASSPALAGFGYEQYF,TGTGCCAGCAGCCCCGCTCTAGCGGGATTTGGGTACGAGCAGTACTTC
TRBV4-2,NA,TRBJ2-1,NA,CASKRDWGSYNEQFF,TGTGCCAGCAAAAGGGACTGGGGCTCCTACAATGAGCAGTTCTTC
TRBV28,NA,TRBJ1-1,NA,CASSLQGYRVNTEAFF,TGTGCCAGCAGTTTGCAGGGGTATCGGGTGAACACTGAAGCTTTCTTT
TRBV30,NA,TRBJ1-1,NA,CAGPSGGATEAFF,TGTGCCGGACCATCGGGAGGGGCCACTGAAGCTTTCTTT
TRBV27,NA,TRBJ2-7,NA,CASSQNSGTYYEQYF,TGTGCCAGCAGTCAAAACAGCGGGACATACTACGAGCAGTACTTC